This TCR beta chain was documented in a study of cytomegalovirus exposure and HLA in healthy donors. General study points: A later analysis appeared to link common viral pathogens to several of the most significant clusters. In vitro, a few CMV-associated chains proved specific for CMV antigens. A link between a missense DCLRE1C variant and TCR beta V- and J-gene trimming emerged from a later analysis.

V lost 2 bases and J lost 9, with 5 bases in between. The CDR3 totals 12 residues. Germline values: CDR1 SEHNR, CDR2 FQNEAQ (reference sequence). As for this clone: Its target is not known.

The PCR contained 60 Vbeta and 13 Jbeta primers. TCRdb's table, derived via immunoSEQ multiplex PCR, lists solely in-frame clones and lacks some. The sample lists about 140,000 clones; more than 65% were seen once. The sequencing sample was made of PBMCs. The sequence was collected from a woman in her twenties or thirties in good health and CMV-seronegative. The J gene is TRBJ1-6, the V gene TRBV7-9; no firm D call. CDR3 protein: CASSLLGSPLHF. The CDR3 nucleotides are TGTGCCAGCAGCTTACTCGGTTCACCCCTCCACTTT.